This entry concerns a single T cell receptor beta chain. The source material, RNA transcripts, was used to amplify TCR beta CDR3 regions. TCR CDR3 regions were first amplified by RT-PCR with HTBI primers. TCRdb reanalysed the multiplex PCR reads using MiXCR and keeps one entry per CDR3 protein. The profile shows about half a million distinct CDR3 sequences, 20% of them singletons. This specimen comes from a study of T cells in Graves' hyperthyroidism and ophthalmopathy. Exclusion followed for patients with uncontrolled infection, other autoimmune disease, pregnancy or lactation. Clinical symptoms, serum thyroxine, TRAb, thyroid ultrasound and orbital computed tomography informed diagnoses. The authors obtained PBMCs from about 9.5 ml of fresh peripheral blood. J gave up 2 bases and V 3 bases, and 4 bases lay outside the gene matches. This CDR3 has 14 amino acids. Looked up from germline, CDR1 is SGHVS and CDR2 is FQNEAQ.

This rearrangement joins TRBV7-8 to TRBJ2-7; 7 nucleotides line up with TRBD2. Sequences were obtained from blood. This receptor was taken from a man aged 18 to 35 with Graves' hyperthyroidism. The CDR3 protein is CASSFFGGAYEQYF. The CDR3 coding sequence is TGTGCCAGCAGCTTTTTTGGGGGGGCCTACGAGCAGTACTTC.